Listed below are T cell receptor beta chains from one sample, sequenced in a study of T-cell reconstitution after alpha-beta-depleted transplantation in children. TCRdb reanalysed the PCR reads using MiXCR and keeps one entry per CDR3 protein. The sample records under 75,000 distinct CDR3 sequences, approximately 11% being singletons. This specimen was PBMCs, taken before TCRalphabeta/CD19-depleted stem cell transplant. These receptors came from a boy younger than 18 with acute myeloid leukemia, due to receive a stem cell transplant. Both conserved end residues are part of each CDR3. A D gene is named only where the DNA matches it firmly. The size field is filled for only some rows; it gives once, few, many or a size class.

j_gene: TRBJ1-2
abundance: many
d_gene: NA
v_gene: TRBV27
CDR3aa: CASSLMSGIAGYTF
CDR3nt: TGTGCCAGCAGTTTAATGTCGGGAATAGCTGGCTACACCTTC

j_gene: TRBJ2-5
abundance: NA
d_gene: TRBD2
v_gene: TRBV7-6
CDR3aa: CASSWSGGTLQETQYF
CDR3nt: TGTGCCAGCAGCTGGAGCGGGGGGACCTTACAAGAGACCCAGTACTTC

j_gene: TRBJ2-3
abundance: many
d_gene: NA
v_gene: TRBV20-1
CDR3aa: CSAGRGDTQYF
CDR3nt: TGCAGTGCTGGCCGCGGAGATACGCAGTATTTT

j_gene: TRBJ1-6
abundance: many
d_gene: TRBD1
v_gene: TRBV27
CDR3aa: CASSLSGTGSSYNSPLHF
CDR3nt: TGTGCCAGCAGTTTATCTGGGACAGGGAGCTCCTATAATTCACCCCTCCACTTT

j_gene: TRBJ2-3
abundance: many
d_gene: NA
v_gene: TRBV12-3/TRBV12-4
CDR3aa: CASRGDSGPSTDTQYF
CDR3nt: TGTGCCAGCAGGGGCGATTCGGGACCCAGCACAGATACGCAGTATTTT

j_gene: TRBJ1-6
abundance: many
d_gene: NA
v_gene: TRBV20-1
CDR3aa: CSAKRLYNSPLHF
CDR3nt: TGCAGTGCTAAACGGCTCTATAATTCACCCCTCCACTTT

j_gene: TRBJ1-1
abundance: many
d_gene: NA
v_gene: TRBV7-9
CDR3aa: CASSLAQLEAFF
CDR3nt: TGTGCCAGCAGCTTAGCGCAGCTTGAAGCTTTCTTT

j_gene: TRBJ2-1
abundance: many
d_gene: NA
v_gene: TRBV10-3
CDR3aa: CAISRDNNEQFF
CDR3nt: TGTGCCATCAGTCGGGACAACAATGAGCAGTTCTTC

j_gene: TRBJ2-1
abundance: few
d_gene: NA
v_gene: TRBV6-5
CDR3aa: CATEGQGGGNNEQFF
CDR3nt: TGTGCCACCGAGGGACAGGGCGGGGGGAACAATGAGCAGTTCTTC

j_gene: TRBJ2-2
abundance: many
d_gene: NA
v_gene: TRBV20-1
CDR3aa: CSAGSTGRGELFF
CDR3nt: TGCAGTGCTGGGTCAACGGGCCGCGGGGAGCTGTTTTTT

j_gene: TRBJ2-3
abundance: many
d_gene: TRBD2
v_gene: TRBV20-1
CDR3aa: CSATGGAWQYF
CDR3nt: TGCAGTGCCACGGGGGGGGCGTGGCAGTATTTT

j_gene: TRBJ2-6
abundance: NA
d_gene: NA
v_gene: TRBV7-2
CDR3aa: CASSFRVGGANVLTF
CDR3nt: TGTGCCAGCAGCTTTCGGGTGGGGGGGGCCAACGTCCTGACTTTC

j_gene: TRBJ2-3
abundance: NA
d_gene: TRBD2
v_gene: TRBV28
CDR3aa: CASSGGTSPTDTQYF
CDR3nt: TGTGCCAGCAGTGGGGGGACTAGCCCCACAGATACGCAGTATTTT

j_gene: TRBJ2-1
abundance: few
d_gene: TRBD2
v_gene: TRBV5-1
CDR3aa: CASSWVAGGLNEQFF
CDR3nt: TGCGCCAGCAGCTGGGTAGCGGGGGGGCTCAATGAGCAGTTCTTC

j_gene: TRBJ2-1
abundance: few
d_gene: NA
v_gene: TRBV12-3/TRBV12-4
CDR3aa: CASTMARGQQFF
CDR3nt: TGTGCCAGCACCATGGCCCGGGGGCAGCAGTTCTTC

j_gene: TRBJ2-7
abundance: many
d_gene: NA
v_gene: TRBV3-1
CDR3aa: CASSQDQSFNEQYF
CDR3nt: TGTGCCAGCAGCCAAGATCAATCCTTCAACGAGCAGTACTTC

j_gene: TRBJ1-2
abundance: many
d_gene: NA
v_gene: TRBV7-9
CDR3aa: CASSLDGGNTYGYTF
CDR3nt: TGTGCCAGCAGCTTAGATGGAGGGAACACTTATGGCTACACCTTC

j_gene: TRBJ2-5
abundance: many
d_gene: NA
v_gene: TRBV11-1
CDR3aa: CASSLEAQIQETQYF
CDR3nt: TGTGCCAGCAGCTTAGAAGCACAGATCCAAGAGACCCAGTACTTC

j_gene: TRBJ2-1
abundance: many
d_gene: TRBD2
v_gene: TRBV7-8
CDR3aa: CASSPLAGGFPRHEQFF
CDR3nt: TGTGCCAGCAGCCCACTAGCGGGAGGGTTCCCTCGACATGAGCAGTTCTTC

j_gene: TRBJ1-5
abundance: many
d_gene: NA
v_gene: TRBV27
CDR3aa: CASSLSAGPFGQPQHF
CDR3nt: TGTGCCAGCAGTTTATCGGCAGGGCCTTTTGGGCAGCCCCAGCATTTT

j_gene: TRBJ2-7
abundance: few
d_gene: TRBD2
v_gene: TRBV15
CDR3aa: CATSRSSGLAGAVQYF
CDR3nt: TGTGCCACCAGCAGATCCTCAGGGCTAGCGGGAGCCGTGCAGTACTTC

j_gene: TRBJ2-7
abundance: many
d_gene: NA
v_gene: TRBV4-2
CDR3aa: CASSPSRDFPYEQYF
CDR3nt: TGTGCCAGCAGCCCGTCCCGGGACTTTCCCTACGAGCAGTACTTC

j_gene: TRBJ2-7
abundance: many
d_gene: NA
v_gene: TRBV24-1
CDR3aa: CATSDPRGPSTHEQYF
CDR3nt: TGTGCCACCAGTGATCCTCGGGGGCCTAGCACCCACGAGCAGTACTTC

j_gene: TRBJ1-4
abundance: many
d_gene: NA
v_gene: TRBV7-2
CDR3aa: CASSLGDGNEKLFF
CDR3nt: TGTGCCAGCAGCTTAGGGGACGGAAATGAAAAACTGTTTTTT

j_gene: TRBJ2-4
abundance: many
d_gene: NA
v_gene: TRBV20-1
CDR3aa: CSPGFLAKNIQYF
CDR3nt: TGCAGCCCCGGGTTCTTAGCCAAAAACATTCAGTACTTC

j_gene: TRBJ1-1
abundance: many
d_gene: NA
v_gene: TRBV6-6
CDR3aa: CATQGIFF
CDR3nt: TGTGCCACCCAGGGAATTTTCTTT

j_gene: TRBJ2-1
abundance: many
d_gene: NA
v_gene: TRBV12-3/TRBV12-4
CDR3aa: CASSPGGSGSYNEQFF
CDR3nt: TGTGCCAGCAGTCCAGGCGGGTCGGGTTCCTACAATGAGCAGTTCTTC

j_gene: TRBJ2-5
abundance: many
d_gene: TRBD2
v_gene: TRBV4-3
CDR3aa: CASSQVAAGGDETQYF
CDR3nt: TGCGCCAGCAGCCAAGTGGCGGCGGGAGGGGATGAGACCCAGTACTTC

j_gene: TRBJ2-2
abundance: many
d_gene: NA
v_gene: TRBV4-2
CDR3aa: CASRREGRNLFF
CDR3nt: TGTGCCAGCAGGCGCGAGGGAAGGAACCTGTTTTTT